This TCR beta chain was observed in a study of cytomegalovirus exposure and HLA in healthy donors. 60 Vbeta and 13 Jbeta primers were used in PCR. The repertoire was sequenced with immunoSEQ multiplex PCR; TCRdb's copy has only in-frame clones and lacks some. This table has around 170,000 clones, over 75% appearing once. Germline V lookup: CDR1 SGHNT, CDR2 YYREEE (reference sequence). This CDR3 is 16 amino acids long. The V and J ends lost 4 bases and 4 bases, in that order; junction bases with no gene match: 12. This TCR derives from a woman aged 45-60 years in good health and CMV-seronegative. The V and J genes are TRBV5-4 and TRBJ2-7, with TRBD1 matching 9 bases. The sample comprised PBMCs. CDR3 sequence reads: CASSPRAGTGSYEQYF. The CDR3 region has the DNA TGTGCCAGCAGCCCCCGCGCTGGGACAGGGTCGTACGAGCAGTACTTC.